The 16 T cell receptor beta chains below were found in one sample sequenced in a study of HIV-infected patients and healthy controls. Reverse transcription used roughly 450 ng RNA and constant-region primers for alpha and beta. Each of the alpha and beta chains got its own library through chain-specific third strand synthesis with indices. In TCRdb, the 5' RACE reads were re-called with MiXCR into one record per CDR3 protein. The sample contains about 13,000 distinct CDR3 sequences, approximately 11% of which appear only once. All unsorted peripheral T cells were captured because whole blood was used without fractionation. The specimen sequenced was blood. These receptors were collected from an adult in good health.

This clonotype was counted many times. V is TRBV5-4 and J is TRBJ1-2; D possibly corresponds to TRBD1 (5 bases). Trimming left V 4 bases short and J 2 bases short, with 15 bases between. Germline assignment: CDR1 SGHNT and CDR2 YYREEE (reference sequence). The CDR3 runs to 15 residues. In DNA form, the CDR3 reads TGTGCCAGCAGCCCCGTCCAGGGTATAAACTATGGCTACACCTTC. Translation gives CASSPVQGINYGYTF. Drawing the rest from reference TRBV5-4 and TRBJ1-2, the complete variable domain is ETGVTQSPTHLIKTRGQQVTLRCSSQSGHNTVSWYQQALGQGPQFIFQYYREEENGRGNFPPRFSGLQFPNYSSELNVNALELDDSALYLCASSPVQGINYGYTFGSGTRLTVV.

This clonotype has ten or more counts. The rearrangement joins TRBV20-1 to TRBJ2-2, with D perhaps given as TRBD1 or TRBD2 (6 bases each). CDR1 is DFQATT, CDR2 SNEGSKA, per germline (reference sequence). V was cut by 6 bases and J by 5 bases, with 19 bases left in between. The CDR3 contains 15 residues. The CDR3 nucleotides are TGCAGTGCCGAGTGGGGGCTAGCGCGAACCGGGGAGCTGTTTTTT. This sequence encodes CSAEWGLARTGELFF.

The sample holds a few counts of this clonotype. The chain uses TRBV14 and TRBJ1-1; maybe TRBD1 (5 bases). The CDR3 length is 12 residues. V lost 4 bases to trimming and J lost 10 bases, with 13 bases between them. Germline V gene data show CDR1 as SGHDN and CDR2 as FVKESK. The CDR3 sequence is CASSPAGGGAFF. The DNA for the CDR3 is TGTGCCAGCAGCCCCGCGGGGGGGGGAGCTTTCTTT.

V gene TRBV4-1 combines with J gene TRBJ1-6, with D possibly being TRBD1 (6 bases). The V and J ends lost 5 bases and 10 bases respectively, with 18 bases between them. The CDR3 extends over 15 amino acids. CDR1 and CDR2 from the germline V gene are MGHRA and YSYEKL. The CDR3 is CASSAGAGQRSPLHF. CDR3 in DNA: TGCGCCAGCAGCGCCGGCGCGGGACAAAGATCACCCCTCCACTTT.

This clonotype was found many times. CDR3 sequence reads: CAWGQIQGNTIYF. CDR3 nucleotide sequence: TGTGCCTGGGGACAGATACAAGGAAACACCATATATTTT. The chain has TRBV30 and TRBJ1-3; D possibly corresponds to TRBD1 (6 bases). V dropped 5 bases and J dropped 4 bases, with 12 bases sitting between them. CDR3 length equals 13 residues. Per the germline V gene, CDR1 is GTSNPN and CDR2 is SVGIG (reference sequence).

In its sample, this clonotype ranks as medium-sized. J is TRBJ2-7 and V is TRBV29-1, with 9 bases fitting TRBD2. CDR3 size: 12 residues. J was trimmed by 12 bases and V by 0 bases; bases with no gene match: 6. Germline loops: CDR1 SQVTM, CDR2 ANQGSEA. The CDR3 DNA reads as TGCAGCGTTGAAGACTCCGGGACTAGCACGTACTTC. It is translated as CSVEDSGTSTYF.

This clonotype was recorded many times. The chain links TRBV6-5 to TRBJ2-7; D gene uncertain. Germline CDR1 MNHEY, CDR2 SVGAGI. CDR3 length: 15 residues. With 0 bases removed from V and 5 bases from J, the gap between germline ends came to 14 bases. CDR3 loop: CASSYSTLTGNEQYF. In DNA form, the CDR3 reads TGTGCCAGCAGTTACTCGACTTTAACCGGCAACGAGCAGTACTTC.

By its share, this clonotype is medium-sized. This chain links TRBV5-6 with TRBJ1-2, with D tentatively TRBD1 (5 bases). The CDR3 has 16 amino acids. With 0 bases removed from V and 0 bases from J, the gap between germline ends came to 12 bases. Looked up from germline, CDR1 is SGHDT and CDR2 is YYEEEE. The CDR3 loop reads CASSLGGTDSNYGYTF. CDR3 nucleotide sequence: TGTGCCAGCAGCTTGGGAGGGACCGATTCTAACTATGGCTACACCTTC.

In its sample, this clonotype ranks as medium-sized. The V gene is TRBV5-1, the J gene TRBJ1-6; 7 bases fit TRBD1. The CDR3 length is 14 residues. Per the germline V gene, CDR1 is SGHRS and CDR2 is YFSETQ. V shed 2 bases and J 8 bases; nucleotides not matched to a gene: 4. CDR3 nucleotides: TGCGCCAGCAGCTTCGGCAGGGGGGATTCACCCCTCCACTTT. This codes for CASSFGRGDSPLHF.

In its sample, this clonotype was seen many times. The DNA of the CDR3 is TGTGCCAGCAGGCGGGACGGAACAACACTCGGGGAGCTGTTTTTT. This sequence encodes CASRRDGTTLGELFF. The chain employs TRBV2 and TRBJ2-2, with D possibly matching TRBD2 (6 bases). This CDR3 spans 15 amino acids. Trimming cost V 6 bases and J 7 bases, with 18 bases left between them. Per the germline V gene, CDR1 is SNHLY and CDR2 is FYNNEI.

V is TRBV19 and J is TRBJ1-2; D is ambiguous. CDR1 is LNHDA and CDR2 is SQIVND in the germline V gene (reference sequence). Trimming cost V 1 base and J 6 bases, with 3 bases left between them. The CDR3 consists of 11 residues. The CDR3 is CASSIGDGYTF. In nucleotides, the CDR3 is TGTGCCAGTAGTATAGGGGATGGCTACACCTTC.

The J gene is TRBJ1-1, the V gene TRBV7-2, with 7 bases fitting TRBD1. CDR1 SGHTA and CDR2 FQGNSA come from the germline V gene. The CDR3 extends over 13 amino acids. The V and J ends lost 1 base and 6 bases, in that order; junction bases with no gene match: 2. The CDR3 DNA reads TGTGCCAGCAGCTTAGACAGGGGCGCTGAAGCTTTCTTT. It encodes CASSLDRGAEAFF.

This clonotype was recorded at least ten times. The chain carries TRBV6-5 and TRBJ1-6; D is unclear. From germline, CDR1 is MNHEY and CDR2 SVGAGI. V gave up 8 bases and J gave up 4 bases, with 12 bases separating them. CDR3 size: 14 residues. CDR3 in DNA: TGTGCCAGCTCAAGGAGCTTTTATAATTCACCCCTCCACTTT. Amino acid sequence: CASSRSFYNSPLHF.

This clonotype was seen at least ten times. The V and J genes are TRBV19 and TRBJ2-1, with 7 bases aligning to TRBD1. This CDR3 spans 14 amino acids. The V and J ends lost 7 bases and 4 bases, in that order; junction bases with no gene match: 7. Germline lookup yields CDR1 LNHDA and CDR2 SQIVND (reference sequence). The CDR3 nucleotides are TGTGCCAGTACCCCCCAGGGGGATTACAATGAGCAGTTCTTC. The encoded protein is CASTPQGDYNEQFF.

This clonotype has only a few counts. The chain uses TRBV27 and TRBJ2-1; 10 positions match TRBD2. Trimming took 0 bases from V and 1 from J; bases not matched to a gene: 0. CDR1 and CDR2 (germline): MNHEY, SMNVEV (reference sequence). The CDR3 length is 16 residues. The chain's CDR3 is CASSLSLAGSYNEQFF. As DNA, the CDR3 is TGTGCCAGCAGTTTATCACTAGCGGGGTCCTACAATGAGCAGTTCTTC.

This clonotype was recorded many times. The CDR3 DNA is TGTGCCACCAGTGATGCCGACAGGATCCTAGCGGGAGGCCGGACCGGGGAGCTGTTTTTT. It specifies CATSDADRILAGGRTGELFF. The chain couples TRBV24-1 to TRBJ2-2; the match to TRBD2 covers 11 bases. From germline, CDR1 is KGHDR and CDR2 SFDVKD. V lost 3 bases and J lost 5; bases outside the gene matches: 16. The CDR3 is 20 residues long.